This entry lists 23 T cell receptor beta chains sequenced from one sample in a study of CD8+CD57+ T cells in acquired aplastic anemia. Profiles of TCR beta VDJ and CDR3 were generated from a genomic DNA template. TCRdb recomputed calls from the reads with MiXCR, one row per CDR3 protein. The sample lists 150,000 to 200,000 distinct CDR3 sequences; about three fifths were seen once. The sequencing input was sorted CD4+, CD8+, or CD8+CD57+ T cells (not recorded which) from PBMCs. The receptors come from a human donor in good health.

V and J are TRBV19 and TRBJ1-5; 8 bases fit TRBD1. There are 15 residues in the CDR3. Germline CDR1 and CDR2: LNHDA and SQIVND (reference sequence). The V gene end was trimmed by 9 bases and the J gene end by 2 bases; junction bases not matched to a gene: 9. CDR3 nucleotides: TGTGCCAGCCTTCCCAGGGGGCTGGGCAATCAGCCCCAGCATTTT. It yields the protein CASLPRGLGNQPQHF.

This clonotype was observed at least ten times. The genes are TRBV20-1 and TRBJ2-7; a possible D gene is TRBD2 (6 bases). Germline V CDR1 and CDR2: DFQATT, SNEGSKA (reference sequence). The CDR3 covers 11 residues. V dropped 6 bases and J dropped 4 bases, with 10 bases sitting between them. DNA for the CDR3: TGCAGTGCCCCCCGGGGGTACGAGCAGTACTTC. This gives the protein CSAPRGYEQYF.

The sample holds many counts of this clonotype. The gene calls are TRBV20-1 and TRBJ2-1; TRBD2 matches at 7 bases. V dropped 8 bases and J dropped 1; count of bases not matched to a gene: 11. CDR1 is DFQATT and CDR2 is SNEGSKA in the germline V gene (reference sequence). This CDR3 has 15 amino acids. In DNA, the CDR3 is TGCAGTTTGAGGACTCTAGCGGCTTCCTACAATGAGCAGTTCTTC. It yields the protein CSLRTLAASYNEQFF.

This chain links TRBV5-4 with TRBJ2-1; either TRBD1 or TRBD2 may fit D (5 bases each). CDR1 SGHNT and CDR2 YYREEE come from the germline V gene (reference sequence). The CDR3 is 15 amino acids. V shed 4 bases and J shed 5 bases, with 16 bases lying between them. CDR3 in DNA: TGTGCCAGCAGCGCTCCTTACCTGGGGGACAATGAGCAGTTCTTC. It codes for CASSAPYLGDNEQFF.

V and J are TRBV7-2 and TRBJ1-4; no definite D call. The germline V and J ends were trimmed by 8 bases and 8 bases, with 15 bases remaining between them. The CDR3 totals 13 residues. The germline gives CDR1 SGHTA, CDR2 FQGNSA. Written as DNA, the CDR3 is TGTGCCAGCGACTACGGGCCTGAGGAAAAACTGTTTTTT. Translation: CASDYGPEEKLFF.

The chain recombines TRBV19 with TRBJ1-2, with D possibly TRBD1 on 6 matching bases. This CDR3 is built from 15 residues. The V end was cut by 5 bases, the J end by 4 bases, with 17 bases between. Germline V gene data show CDR1 as LNHDA and CDR2 as SQIVND (reference sequence). The CDR3 DNA reads as TGTGCCAGTAGTGAGGTCTTACAGGGAGCCTATGGCTACACCTTC. The encoded protein is CASSEVLQGAYGYTF.

This clonotype occurred many times. This chain links TRBV4-1 with TRBJ2-7; D possibly corresponds to TRBD1 (6 bases). Germline V CDR1 and CDR2: MGHRA, YSYEKL. The CDR3 spans 14 residues. V lost 5 bases and J 6 bases, leaving 17 bases between the germline ends. The CDR3 coding sequence is TGCGCCAGCAGCTTATCAGCGACAGGTAGCGAGCAGTACTTC. Its protein product is CASSLSATGSEQYF.

The rearrangement joins TRBV29-1 to TRBJ2-5; TRBD1 matches at 7 bases. The CDR3 is 16 amino acids. Losses at the gene ends were 7 bases for V and 5 bases for J; bases not matched to a gene: 19. Looked up from germline, CDR1 is SQVTM and CDR2 is ANQGSEA. The CDR3 sequence is CSAARGATGYAETQYF. CDR3 in DNA: TGCAGCGCTGCAAGAGGGGCGACAGGGTATGCGGAGACCCAGTACTTC.

This chain uses TRBV19 with TRBJ2-5; possibly TRBD2 for D (5 bases). V lost 7 bases and J 5 bases, leaving 14 bases between the germline ends. The CDR3 covers 13 residues. Germline assignment: CDR1 LNHDA and CDR2 SQIVND (reference sequence). CDR3: CASKKTKSETQYF. CDR3 sequence (DNA): TGTGCCAGTAAAAAGACTAAGTCGGAGACCCAGTACTTC. Variable domain in full (rest from reference TRBV19 and TRBJ2-5): DGGITQSPKYLFRKEGQNVTLSCEQNLNHDAMYWYRQDPGQGLRLIYYSQIVNDFQKGDIAEGYSVSREKKESFPLTVTSAQKNPTAFYLCASKKTKSETQYFGPGTRLLVL.

This clonotype was observed a few times. This rearrangement joins TRBV7-8 to TRBJ1-1; TRBD1 is a possible D gene (5 bases). Germline assignment: CDR1 SGHVS and CDR2 FQNEAQ. CDR3 length: 13 residues. Trimming removed 5 bases at V and 6 bases at J, with 13 bases between. The CDR3 is CASSPHWGAEAFF. The CDR3 bases are TGTGCCAGCAGCCCCCATTGGGGCGCTGAAGCTTTCTTT.

The V gene is TRBV5-1, the J gene TRBJ2-1; TRBD1 might be the D (6 bases). The length of the CDR3 is 18 residues. Germline lookup yields CDR1 SGHRS and CDR2 YFSETQ. Trimming took off 4 bases at V and 3 bases at J, with 23 bases between the two ends. The CDR3 region is CASSTSTGGVFLYNEQFF. The CDR3 nucleotides are TGCGCCAGCAGCACTTCGACAGGAGGAGTTTTCCTCTACAATGAGCAGTTCTTC.

Concerning this clonotype itself: Possible read error: a much larger clone is one base away. The gene calls are TRBV7-3 and TRBJ2-1; 11 nucleotides match TRBD2. This CDR3 comprises 16 residues. Germline V gene sequence: CDR1 SGHTA, CDR2 FQGTGA. The V segment lost 5 bases and the J segment 10 bases; nucleotides outside the gene matches: 13. CDR3: CASSPLAGGRFQEQFF. The CDR3 DNA reads TGTGCCAGCAGCCCTTTAGCGGGAGGGCGGTTCCAAGAGCAGTTCTTC.

This clonotype was observed a single time. In DNA, the CDR3 is TGCGCCAGCAGTGAAGGGGCGCGGGAGACCCAGTACTTC. Encoded protein: CASSEGARETQYF. This rearrangement joins TRBV10-2 to TRBJ2-5; possible D gene TRBD1, 5 bases. CDR3 length equals 13 residues. V was pared by 3 bases and J by 5 bases, with 10 bases between. CDR1 is WSHSY and CDR2 is SAAADI in the germline V gene.

J is TRBJ1-4 and V is TRBV29-1; TRBD1 aligns across 7 bases. CDR1 is SQVTM and CDR2 is ANQGSEA in the germline V gene. The CDR3 has 11 amino acids. The V gene end was trimmed by 2 bases and the J gene end by 17 bases; junction bases not matched to a gene: 8. The DNA for the CDR3 is TGCAGCGTTGAAAGGGGACAGACCTATTTTTTT. Its translation: CSVERGQTYFF.

The V gene is TRBV9, the J gene TRBJ1-1; no definite D call. The CDR3 extends over 15 amino acids. V shed 0 bases and J shed 0 bases, with 9 bases lying between them. The germline V gene encodes CDR1 SGDLS and CDR2 YYNGEE. CDR3 bases: TGTGCCAGCAGCGTAGAGGAAGCCTTGAACACTGAAGCTTTCTTT. Protein product: CASSVEEALNTEAFF. The full variable domain, in which reference TRBV9 and TRBJ1-1 provide the parts outside the CDR3, is DSGVTQTPKHLITATGQRVTLRCSPRSGDLSVYWYQQSLDQGLQFLIQYYNGEERAKGNILERFSAQQFPDLHSELNLSSLELGDSALYFCASSVEEALNTEAFFGQGTRLTVV.

The sample holds many counts of this clonotype. The chain employs TRBV12-3 or TRBV12-4 and TRBJ2-1; 8 bases align to TRBD1. V shed 5 bases and J 3 bases; nucleotides not matched to a gene: 9. The CDR3 runs to 16 residues. The CDR3 is CASSPAGTGNYNEQFF. Written as DNA, the CDR3 is TGTGCCAGCAGTCCAGCCGGGACAGGAAACTACAATGAGCAGTTCTTC.

This clonotype was seen repeatedly, ten times or more. The chain recombines TRBV27 with TRBJ1-6, with unresolved D. Germline V CDR1 and CDR2: MNHEY, SMNVEV (reference sequence). V dropped 2 bases and J dropped 7 bases, with 6 bases sitting between them. The length of the CDR3 is 13 residues. The DNA for the CDR3 is TGTGCCAGCAGTTTAGCAGTCAATTCACCCCTCCACTTT. Protein sequence: CASSLAVNSPLHF.

This chain connects TRBV15 to TRBJ2-7; D gene ambiguous. CDR1 and CDR2 (germline): LNHNV, YYDKDF (reference sequence). V lost 5 bases and J lost 2, with 13 bases in between. This CDR3 is 14 amino acids long. The CDR3 DNA sequence: TGTGCCACCAGCCCTCAGGACGGAGCCTACGAGCAGTACTTC. As protein: CATSPQDGAYEQYF.

This clonotype has a handful of counts. The V and J genes are TRBV29-1 and TRBJ2-2; TRBD2 agrees at 9 bases. The length of the CDR3 is 15 residues. The J segment lost 4 bases and the V segment lost 6 bases, leaving 9 bases of the junction unmatched. Germline loops: CDR1 SQVTM, CDR2 ANQGSEA. In DNA form, the CDR3 reads TGCAGCGTCCGAGCGGGGGGCGAAGTCACCGGGGAGCTGTTTTTT. This encodes CSVRAGGEVTGELFF.

The chain combines TRBV20-1 with TRBJ2-1; TRBD2 agrees at 7 bases. Germline V CDR1 and CDR2: DFQATT, SNEGSKA (reference sequence). The CDR3 consists of 13 residues. The V and J ends lost 8 bases and 0 bases, in that order; junction bases with no gene match: 4. CDR3 nucleotides: TGCAGTCTGGGCGGGGGCTCCTACAATGAGCAGTTCTTC. Translation: CSLGGGSYNEQFF.

V is TRBV9 and J is TRBJ2-3, with a tentative D call TRBD1 (5 bases). Germline V gives CDR1 SGDLS, CDR2 YYNGEE. The length of the CDR3 is 12 residues. V lost 5 bases and J lost 6, with 10 bases in between. The CDR3 sequence is CASSNRPDTQYF. Written as DNA, the CDR3 is TGTGCCAGCAGTAACAGGCCCGATACGCAGTATTTT.

This clonotype was seen a few times. The rearrangement links TRBV7-8 to TRBJ1-6, with D tentatively TRBD1 (6 bases). Germline V lookup: CDR1 SGHVS, CDR2 FQNEAQ. The CDR3 sequence is 15 residues long. V lost 0 bases, J lost 7 bases, and 10 bases lay in between. CDR3 bases: TGTGCCAGCAGCTTAGCGCAGGGGACCAATTCACCCCTCCACTTT. Amino acid sequence: CASSLAQGTNSPLHF.

This clonotype was counted ten times or more. The chain uses TRBV30 and TRBJ1-2, with D perhaps TRBD1 (5 bases). CDR1 and CDR2 (germline): GTSNPN, SVGIG (reference sequence). The CDR3 is made up of 13 amino acids. V was clipped by 2 bases and J by 2 bases, with 9 bases between them. This chain's CDR3 is CAWSPWGNYGYTF. The CDR3 nucleotides are TGTGCCTGGAGTCCTTGGGGGAACTATGGCTACACCTTC.